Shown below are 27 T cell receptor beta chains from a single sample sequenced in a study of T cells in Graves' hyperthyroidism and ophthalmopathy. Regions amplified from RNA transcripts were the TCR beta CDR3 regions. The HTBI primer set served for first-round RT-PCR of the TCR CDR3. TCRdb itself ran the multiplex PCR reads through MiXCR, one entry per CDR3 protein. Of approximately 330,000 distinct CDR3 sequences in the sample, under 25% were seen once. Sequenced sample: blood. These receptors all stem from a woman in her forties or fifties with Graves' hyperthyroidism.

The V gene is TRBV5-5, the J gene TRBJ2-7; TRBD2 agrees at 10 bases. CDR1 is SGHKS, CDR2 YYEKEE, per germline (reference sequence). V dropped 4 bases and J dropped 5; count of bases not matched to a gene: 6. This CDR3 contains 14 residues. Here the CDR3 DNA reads TGTGCCAGCAGCATCAGACTAGCGGGTGACGAGCAGTACTTC. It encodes CASSIRLAGDEQYF.

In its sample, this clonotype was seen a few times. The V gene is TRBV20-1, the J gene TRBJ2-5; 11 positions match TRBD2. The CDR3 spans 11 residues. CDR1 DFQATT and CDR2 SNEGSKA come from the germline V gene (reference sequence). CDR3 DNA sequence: TGCACCAGGACTAGCGGGGAGACCCAGTACTTC. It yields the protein CTRTSGETQYF.

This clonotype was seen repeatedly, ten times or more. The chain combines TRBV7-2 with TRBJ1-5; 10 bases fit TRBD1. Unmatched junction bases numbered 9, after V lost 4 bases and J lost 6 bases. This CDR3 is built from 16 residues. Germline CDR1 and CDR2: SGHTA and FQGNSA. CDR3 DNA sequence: TGTGCCAGCAGCTCATCCGGGACAGGGGTTGGTCAGCCCCAGCATTTT. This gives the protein CASSSSGTGVGQPQHF.

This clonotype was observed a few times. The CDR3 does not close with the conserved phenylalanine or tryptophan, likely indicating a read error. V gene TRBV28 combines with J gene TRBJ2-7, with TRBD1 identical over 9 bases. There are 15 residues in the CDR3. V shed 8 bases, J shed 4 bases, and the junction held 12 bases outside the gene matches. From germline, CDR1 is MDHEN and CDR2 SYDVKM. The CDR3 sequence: CASRHSGQGLYEQYL. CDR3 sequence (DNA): TGTGCCAGCCGTCACTCGGGACAGGGTTTGTACGAGCAGTACCTC.

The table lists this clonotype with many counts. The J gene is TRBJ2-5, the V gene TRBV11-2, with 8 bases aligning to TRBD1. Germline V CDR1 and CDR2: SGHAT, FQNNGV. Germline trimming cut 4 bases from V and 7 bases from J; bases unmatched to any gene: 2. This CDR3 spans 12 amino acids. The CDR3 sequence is CASSSQGATQYF. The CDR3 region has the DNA TGTGCCAGCAGCTCTCAGGGGGCGACCCAGTACTTC.

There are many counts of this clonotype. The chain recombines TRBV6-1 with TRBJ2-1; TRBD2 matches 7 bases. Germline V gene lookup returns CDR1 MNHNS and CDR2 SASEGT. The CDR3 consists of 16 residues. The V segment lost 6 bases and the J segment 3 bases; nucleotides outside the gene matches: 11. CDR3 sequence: CASSRGTTGVYNEQFF. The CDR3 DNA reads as TGTGCCAGCAGCCGAGGGACTACGGGAGTCTACAATGAGCAGTTCTTC.

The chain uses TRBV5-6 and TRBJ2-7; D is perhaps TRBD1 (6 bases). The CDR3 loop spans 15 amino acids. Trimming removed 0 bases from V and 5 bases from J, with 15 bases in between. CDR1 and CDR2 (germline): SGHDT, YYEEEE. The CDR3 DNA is TGTGCCAGCAGCTTGGCTGGGGGCGCGTCCGACGAGCAGTACTTC. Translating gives CASSLAGGASDEQYF.

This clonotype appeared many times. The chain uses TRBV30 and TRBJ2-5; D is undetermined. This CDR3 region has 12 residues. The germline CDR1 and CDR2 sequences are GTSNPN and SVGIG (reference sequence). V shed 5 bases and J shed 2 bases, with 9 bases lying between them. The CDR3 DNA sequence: TGTGCCTGGCGTGAGAAACAAGAGACCCAGTACTTC. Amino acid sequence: CAWREKQETQYF.

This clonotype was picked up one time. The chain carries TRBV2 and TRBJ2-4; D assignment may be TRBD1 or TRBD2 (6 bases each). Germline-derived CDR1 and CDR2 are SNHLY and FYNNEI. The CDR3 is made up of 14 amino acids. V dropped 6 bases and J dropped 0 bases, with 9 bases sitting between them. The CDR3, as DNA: TGTGCCAGCAGAGGGGGGTTAGCCAAAAACATTCAGTACTTC. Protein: CASRGGLAKNIQYF. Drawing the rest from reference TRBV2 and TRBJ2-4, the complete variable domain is EPEVTQTPSHQVTQMGQEVILRCVPISNHLYFYWYRQILGQKVEFLVSFYNNEISEKSEIFDDQFSVERPDGSNFTLKIRSTKLEDSAMYFCASRGGLAKNIQYFGAGTRLSVL.

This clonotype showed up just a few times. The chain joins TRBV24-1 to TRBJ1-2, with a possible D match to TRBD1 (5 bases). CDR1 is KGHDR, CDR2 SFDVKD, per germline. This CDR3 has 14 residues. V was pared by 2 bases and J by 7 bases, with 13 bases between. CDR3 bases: TGTGCCACCAGTGATTCTCCAGGGTGGGGTGGCTACACCTTC. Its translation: CATSDSPGWGGYTF.

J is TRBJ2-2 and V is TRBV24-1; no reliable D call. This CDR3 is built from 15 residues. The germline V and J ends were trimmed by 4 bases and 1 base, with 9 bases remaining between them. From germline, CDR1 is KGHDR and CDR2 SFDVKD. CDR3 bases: TGTGCCACCAGTGAGCGGAAGGGGAACACCGGGGAGCTGTTTTTT. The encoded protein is CATSERKGNTGELFF.

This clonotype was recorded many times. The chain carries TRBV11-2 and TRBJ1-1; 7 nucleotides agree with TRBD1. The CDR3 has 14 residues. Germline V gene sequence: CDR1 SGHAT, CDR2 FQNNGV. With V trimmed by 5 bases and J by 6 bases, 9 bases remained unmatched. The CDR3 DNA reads TGTGCCAGCAGCCCTCAGACAGGGAGCTCTGAAGCTTTCTTT. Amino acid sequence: CASSPQTGSSEAFF.

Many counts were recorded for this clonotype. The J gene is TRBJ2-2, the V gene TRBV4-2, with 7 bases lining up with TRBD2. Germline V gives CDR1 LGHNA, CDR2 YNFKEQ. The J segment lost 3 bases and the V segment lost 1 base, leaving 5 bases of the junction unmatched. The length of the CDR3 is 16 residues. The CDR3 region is CASSQGEAGYTGELFF. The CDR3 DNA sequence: TGTGCCAGCAGCCAAGGGGAAGCGGGGTACACCGGGGAGCTGTTTTTT.

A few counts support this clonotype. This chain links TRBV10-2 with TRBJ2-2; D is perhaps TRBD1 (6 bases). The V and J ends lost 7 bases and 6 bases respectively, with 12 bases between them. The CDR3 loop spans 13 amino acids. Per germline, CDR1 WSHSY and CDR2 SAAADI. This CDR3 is CASKTTGAGELFF. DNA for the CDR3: TGCGCCAGCAAGACGACAGGCGCCGGGGAGCTGTTTTTT.

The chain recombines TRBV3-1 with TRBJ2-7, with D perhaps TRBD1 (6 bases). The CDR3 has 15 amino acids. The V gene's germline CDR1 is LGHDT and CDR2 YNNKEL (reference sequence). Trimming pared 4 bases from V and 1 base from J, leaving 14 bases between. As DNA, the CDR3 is TGTGCCAGCAGCCCTTGGGGCAGGGGTTCCTACGAGCAGTACTTC. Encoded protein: CASSPWGRGSYEQYF.

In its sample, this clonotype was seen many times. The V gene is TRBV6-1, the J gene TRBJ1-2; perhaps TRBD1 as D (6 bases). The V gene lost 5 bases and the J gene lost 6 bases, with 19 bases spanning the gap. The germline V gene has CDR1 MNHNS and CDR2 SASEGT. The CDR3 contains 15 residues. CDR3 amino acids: CASSSGRTARNGYTF. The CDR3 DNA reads TGTGCCAGCAGTTCCGGACGGACAGCCCGTAATGGCTACACCTTC.

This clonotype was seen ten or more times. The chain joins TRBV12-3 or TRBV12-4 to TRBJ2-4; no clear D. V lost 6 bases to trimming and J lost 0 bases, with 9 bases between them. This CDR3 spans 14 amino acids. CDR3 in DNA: TGTGCCAGCAGCCCGCGGTTAGCCAAAAACATTCAGTACTTC. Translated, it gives CASSPRLAKNIQYF.

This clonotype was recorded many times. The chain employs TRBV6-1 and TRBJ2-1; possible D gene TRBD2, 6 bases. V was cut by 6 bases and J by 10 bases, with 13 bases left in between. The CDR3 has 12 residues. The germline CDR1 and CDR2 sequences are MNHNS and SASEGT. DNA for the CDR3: TGTGCCAGCAGCCGAGGGACTTCCGAGCAGTTCTTC. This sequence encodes CASSRGTSEQFF.

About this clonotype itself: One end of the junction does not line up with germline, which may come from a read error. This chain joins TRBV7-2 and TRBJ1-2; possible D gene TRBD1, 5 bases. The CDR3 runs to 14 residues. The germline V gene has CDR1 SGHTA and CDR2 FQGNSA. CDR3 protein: CASTLDRTNYGYTF. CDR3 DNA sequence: TGTGCCAGCACCTTAGACAGAACTAACTATGGCTACACCTTC.

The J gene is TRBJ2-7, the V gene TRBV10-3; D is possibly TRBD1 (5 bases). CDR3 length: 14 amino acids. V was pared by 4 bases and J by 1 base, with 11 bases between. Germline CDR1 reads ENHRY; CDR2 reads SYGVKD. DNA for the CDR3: TGTGCCATCAGTGGGGCCCAGGGTTCCTACGAGCAGTACTTC. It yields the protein CAISGAQGSYEQYF.

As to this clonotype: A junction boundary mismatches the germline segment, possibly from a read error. CDR3 DNA sequence: TGTACCAGCAGCCGCAGGGATTTCACAGATACGCAGTATTTT. Amino acid sequence: CTSSRRDFTDTQYF. The rearrangement links TRBV7-9 to TRBJ2-3, with a weak D call TRBD1 (5 bases). Germline CDR1 is SEHNR and CDR2 is FQNEAQ (reference sequence). The CDR3 length is 14 residues.

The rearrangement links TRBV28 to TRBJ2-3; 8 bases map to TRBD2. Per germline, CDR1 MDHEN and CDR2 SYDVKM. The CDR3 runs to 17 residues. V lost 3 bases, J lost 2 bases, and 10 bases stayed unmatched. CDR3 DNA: TGTGCCAGCAGTTTCACTAGCGGCGGGTTGATCACAGATACGCAGTATTTT. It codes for CASSFTSGGLITDTQYF.

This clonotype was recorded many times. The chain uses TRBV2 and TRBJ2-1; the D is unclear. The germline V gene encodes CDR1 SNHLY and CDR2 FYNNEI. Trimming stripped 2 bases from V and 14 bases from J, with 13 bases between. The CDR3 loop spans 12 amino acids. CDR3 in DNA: TGTGCCAGCAGTGAAAGCCGGGCCCAAAAGTTCTTC. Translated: CASSESRAQKFF.

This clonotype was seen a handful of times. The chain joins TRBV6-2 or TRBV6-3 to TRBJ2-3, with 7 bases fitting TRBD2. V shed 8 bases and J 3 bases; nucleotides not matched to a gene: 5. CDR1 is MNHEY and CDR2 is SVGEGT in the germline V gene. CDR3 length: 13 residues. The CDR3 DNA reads TGTGCCAGCGGCAGGCGGGGGACAGATACGCAGTATTTT. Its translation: CASGRRGTDTQYF.

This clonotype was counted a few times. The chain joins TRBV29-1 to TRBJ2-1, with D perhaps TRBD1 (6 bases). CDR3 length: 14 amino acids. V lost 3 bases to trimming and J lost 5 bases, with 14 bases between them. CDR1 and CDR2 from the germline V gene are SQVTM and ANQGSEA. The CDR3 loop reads CSVDTRTADNEQFF. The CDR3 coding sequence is TGCAGCGTTGACACGAGGACAGCCGACAATGAGCAGTTCTTC.

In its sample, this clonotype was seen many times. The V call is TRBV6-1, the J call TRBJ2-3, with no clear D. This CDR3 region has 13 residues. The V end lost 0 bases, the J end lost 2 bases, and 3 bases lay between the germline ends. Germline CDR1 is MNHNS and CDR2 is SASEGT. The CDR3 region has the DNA TGTGCCAGCAGTGAAGCGATCACAGATACGCAGTATTTT. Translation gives CASSEAITDTQYF.

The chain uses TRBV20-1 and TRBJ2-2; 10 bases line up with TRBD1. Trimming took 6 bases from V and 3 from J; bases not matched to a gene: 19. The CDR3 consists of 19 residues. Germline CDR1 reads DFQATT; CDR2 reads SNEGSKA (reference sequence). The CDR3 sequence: CSAQRARQGAFRDTGELFF. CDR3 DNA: TGCAGTGCCCAAAGGGCGCGACAGGGGGCCTTTAGAGACACCGGGGAGCTGTTTTTT.